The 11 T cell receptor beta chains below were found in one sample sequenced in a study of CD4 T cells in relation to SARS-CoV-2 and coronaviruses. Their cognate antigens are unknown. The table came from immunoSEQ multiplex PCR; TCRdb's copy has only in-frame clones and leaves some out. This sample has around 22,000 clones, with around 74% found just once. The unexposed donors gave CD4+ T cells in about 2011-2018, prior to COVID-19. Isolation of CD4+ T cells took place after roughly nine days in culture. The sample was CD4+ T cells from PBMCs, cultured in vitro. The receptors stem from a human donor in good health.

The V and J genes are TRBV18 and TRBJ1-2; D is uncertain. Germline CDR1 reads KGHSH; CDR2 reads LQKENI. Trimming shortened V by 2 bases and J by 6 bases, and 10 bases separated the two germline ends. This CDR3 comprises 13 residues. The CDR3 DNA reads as TGTGCCAGCTCACCAAGTCAGACCCATGGCTACACCTTC. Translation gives CASSPSQTHGYTF.

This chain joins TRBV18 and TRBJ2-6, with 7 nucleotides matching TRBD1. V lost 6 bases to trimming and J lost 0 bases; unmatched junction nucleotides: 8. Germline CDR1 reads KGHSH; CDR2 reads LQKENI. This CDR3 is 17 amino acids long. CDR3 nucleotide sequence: TGTGCCAGCTCCGAGACAGGGATAAGCTCTGGGGCCAACGTCCTGACTTTC. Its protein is CASSETGISSGANVLTF.

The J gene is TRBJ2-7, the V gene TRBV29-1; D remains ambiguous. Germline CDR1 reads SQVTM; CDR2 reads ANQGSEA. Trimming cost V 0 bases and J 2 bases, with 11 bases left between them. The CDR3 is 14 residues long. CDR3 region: CSVEDPSFPYEQYF. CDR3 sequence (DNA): TGCAGCGTTGAAGATCCTTCCTTCCCCTACGAGCAGTACTTC.

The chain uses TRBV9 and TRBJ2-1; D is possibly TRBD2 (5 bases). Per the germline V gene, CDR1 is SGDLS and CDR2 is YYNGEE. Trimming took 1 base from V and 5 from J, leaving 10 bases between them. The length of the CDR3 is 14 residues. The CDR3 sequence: CASSVNIGNNEQFF. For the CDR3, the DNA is TGTGCCAGCAGCGTAAATATCGGGAACAATGAGCAGTTCTTC.

The DNA for the CDR3 is TGTGCCAGCAGTTTAGATTCTATCGGCTACACCTTC. Amino acids: CASSLDSIGYTF. The chain employs TRBV12-3 or TRBV12-4 and TRBJ1-2; D is uncertain. The CDR3 contains 12 residues. V was cut by 1 base and J by 8 bases, with 8 bases left in between.

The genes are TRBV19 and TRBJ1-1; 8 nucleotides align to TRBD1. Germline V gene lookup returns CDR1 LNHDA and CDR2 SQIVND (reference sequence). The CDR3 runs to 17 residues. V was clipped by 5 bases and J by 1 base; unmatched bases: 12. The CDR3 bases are TGTGCCAGTAGTCTAAGTGGCAGGGGGCCGGGGAACACTGAAGCTTTCTTT. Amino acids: CASSLSGRGPGNTEAFF.

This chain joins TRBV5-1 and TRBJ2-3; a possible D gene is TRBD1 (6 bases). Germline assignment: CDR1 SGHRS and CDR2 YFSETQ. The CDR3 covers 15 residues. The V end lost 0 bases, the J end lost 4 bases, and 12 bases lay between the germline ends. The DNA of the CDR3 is TGCGCCAGCAGCTTGGTAGGCAGGGGCCCAGATACGCAGTATTTT. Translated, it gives CASSLVGRGPDTQYF.

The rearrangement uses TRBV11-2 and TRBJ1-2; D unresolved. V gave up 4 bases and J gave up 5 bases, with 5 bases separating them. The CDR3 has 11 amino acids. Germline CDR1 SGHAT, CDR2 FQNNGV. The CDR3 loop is CASSSSYGYTF. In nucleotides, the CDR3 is TGTGCCAGCAGCTCCTCGTATGGCTACACCTTC.

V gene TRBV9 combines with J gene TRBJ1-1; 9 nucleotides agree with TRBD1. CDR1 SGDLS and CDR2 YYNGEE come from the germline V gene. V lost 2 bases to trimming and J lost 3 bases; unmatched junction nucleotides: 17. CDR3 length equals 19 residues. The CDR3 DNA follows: TGTGCCAGCAGCGTTGCTGCCGGGACAGGGACCGCCATAGACACTGAAGCTTTCTTT. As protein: CASSVAAGTGTAIDTEAFF.

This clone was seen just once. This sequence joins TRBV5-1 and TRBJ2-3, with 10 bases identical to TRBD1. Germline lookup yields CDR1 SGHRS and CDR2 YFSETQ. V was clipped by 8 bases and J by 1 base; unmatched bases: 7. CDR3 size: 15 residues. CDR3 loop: CASSGTGEGTDTQYF. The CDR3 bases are TGCGCCAGTTCCGGGACAGGGGAAGGCACAGATACGCAGTATTTT.

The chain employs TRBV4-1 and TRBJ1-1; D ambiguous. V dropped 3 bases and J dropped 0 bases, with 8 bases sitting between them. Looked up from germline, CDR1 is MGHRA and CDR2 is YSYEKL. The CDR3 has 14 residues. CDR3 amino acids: CASSQLGMNTEAFF. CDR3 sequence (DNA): TGCGCCAGCAGCCAGCTTGGTATGAACACTGAAGCTTTCTTT.